These T cell receptor beta chains were read from a single sample in a study of cytomegalovirus exposure and HLA in healthy donors. The data were produced by immunoSEQ multiplex PCR, yet TCRdb's version contains in-frame clones alone and is incomplete. The sample shows around 110,000 clones, roughly 83% of them seen only once. The sequenced sample consisted of PBMCs. The receptor set was obtained from a man aged 30 to 39 in good health and CMV-seropositive. Each CDR3 is given with its conserved first and last residue. A D gene is named only where the DNA matches it firmly.

D: TRBD2
V: TRBV7-2
J: TRBJ2-3
CDR3: CASSLALAGGIGDTQYF

D: .
V: TRBV11-3
J: TRBJ2-1
CDR3: CASSLGRQGSYNEQFF

D: .
V: TRBV9
J: TRBJ2-7
CDR3: CASSGGDHEQYF

D: .
V: TRBV7-2
J: TRBJ2-7
CDR3: CASSFSVRYEQYF

D: .
V: TRBV7-9
J: TRBJ1-4
CDR3: CASSQADRPGTNEKLFF

D: .
V: TRBV19
J: TRBJ2-2
CDR3: CASSIQGGNTGELFF

D: TRBD1
V: TRBV19
J: TRBJ2-7
CDR3: CASSKGQGVLYEQYF

D: TRBD2
V: TRBV28
J: TRBJ2-2
CDR3: CASSLELAGVGELFF

D: .
V: TRBV9
J: TRBJ2-7
CDR3: CASSSGQWSSYEQYF

D: .
V: TRBV29-1
J: TRBJ2-5
CDR3: CSVDDSYQETQYF

D: TRBD2
V: TRBV5-5
J: TRBJ2-5
CDR3: CASSLANTRSGSTKTQYF

D: .
V: TRBV28
J: TRBJ2-7
CDR3: CASSPAGRETYEQYF

D: TRBD2
V: TRBV7-2
J: TRBJ2-1
CDR3: CASSALIASGRDEQFF

D: TRBD2
V: TRBV11-2
J: TRBJ2-3
CDR3: CASSLGTSGSGLERDTQYF

D: .
V: TRBV5-1
J: TRBJ2-7
CDR3: CASSLAWTEDEQYF

D: TRBD1
V: TRBV7-2
J: TRBJ2-7
CDR3: CASSPQGAVSYEQYF

D: TRBD2
V: TRBV10-3
J: TRBJ2-5
CDR3: CAISSGRAKETQYF